Below, one TCR beta chain is given with its context. The sample originates from a study of blood T cell repertoires in COVID-19. Across the study: There were acute and convalescent COVID-19 samples, and they came from the United States, Italy and Spain. The analysed material was cDNA or gDNA that came from T cells, B-cell-depleted T cells, or PBMCs.

The CDR3 is 13 residues long. V lost 6 bases and J 6 bases, leaving 11 bases between the germline ends. Germline CDR1 reads MNHEY; CDR2 reads SVGAGI. Clones were sequenced by immunoSEQ multiplex PCR, and TCRdb holds only the in-frame ones, with some missing. The profile covers about 100,000 clones, with around 94% appearing a single time and approximately 5.8% taken by the ten largest. The sequencing input was peripheral blood. This TCR was sampled from a man in his forties or fifties with active COVID-19. The gene calls are TRBV6-5 and TRBJ2-2, with D tentatively TRBD1 (5 bases). The CDR3 DNA is TGTGCCAGCAGGATCAGGGCCCCCGGGGAGCTGTTTTTT. Amino acids: CASRIRAPGELFF.